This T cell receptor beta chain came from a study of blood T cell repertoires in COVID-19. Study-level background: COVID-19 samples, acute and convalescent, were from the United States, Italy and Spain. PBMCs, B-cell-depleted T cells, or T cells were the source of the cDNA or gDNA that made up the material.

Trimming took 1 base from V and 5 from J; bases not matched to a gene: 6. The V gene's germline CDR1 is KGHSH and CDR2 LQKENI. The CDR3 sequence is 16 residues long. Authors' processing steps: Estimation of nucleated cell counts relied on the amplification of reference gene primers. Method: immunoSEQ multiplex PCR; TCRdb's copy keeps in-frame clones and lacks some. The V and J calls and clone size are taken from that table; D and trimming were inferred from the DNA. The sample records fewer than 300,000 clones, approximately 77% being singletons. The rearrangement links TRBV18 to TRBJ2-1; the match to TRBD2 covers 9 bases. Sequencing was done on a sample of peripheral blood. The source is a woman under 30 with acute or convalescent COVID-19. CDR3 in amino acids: CASSPLSSGNNNEQFF. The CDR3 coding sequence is TGTGCCAGCTCACCACTTTCTAGCGGGAACAACAATGAGCAGTTCTTC.